The clone carrying this T cell receptor (beta chain) was seen at least ten times. With 11 bases clipped from V and 2 bases from J, the junction kept 4 bases outside the gene matches. The CDR3 extends over 13 amino acids. The record originates from a study of molecular identifiers for immune sequencing clone quantification. TCRdb ran MiXCR on the PCR reads and lists one entry per CDR3 protein. This repertoire shows about 640,000 distinct CDR3 sequences, about 20% found once; its top ten account for 0.75% to 0.95%. The sequenced sample consisted of naive CD8+ T cells from blood, with Jurkat cell RNA spiked in. Stated subset: FACS-sorted CD8+CD4-CCR7+CD45RA+ naive T cells. The V call is TRBV12-3 or TRBV12-4, the J call TRBJ2-3, with 10 bases lining up with TRBD2. The receptor was derived from a human donor in good health. Some libraries in this study had Jurkat cell RNA spiked in. DNA of the CDR3: TGTGCCGGTAGCGGGGGGTTCACAGATACGCAGTATTTT. As protein: CAGSGGFTDTQYF.